These 23 T cell receptor beta chains originate from one sample sequenced in a study of T cells in Graves' hyperthyroidism and ophthalmopathy. Amplified TCR beta CDR3 regions derived from RNA transcripts. First-round RT-PCR with HTBI primers amplified the TCR CDR3 region. MiXCR was run by TCRdb on the multiplex PCR reads, yielding one entry per CDR3 protein. This sample has approximately 740,000 distinct CDR3 sequences, with around 13% found just once. Material for sequencing was blood. The source is a woman aged 18-29 years with Graves' hyperthyroidism.

This clonotype turned up a few times. J is TRBJ2-1 and V is TRBV6-1; possible D gene TRBD2, 6 bases. Trimming took 1 base from V and 0 from J, leaving 13 bases between them. The CDR3 is 17 amino acids. Germline CDR1 reads MNHNS; CDR2 reads SASEGT. The CDR3 nucleotides read TGTGCCAGCAGTGAAGATGGGGGGTCGAGCTCCTACAATGAGCAGTTCTTC. Translation: CASSEDGGSSSYNEQFF.

This chain uses TRBV20-1 with TRBJ2-2; unclear D gene. Trimming took off 7 bases at V and 1 base at J, with 13 bases between the two ends. Germline V gene data show CDR1 as DFQATT and CDR2 as SNEGSKA (reference sequence). There are 14 residues in the CDR3. As DNA, the CDR3 is TGCAGTGTCTACAGACGGGTGAACACCGGGGAGCTGTTTTTT. Its translation is CSVYRRVNTGELFF.

V gene TRBV5-8 combines with J gene TRBJ2-7; 8 positions match TRBD1. The V gene end was trimmed by 5 bases and the J gene end by 6 bases; junction bases not matched to a gene: 7. The CDR3 length is 13 residues. Germline V gives CDR1 SGHTS, CDR2 YDEGEE. Here the CDR3 DNA reads TGTGCCAGCAGATCTGGACAGGGCCCCGAGCAGTACTTC. It translates to CASRSGQGPEQYF.

The chain employs TRBV12-3 or TRBV12-4 and TRBJ1-3; D unresolved. The V gene lost 4 bases and the J gene lost 0 bases, with 10 bases spanning the gap. The CDR3 contains 15 residues. Written as DNA, the CDR3 is TGTGCCAGCAGTTCTGGAGTGAGCTCTGGAAACACCATATATTTT. As protein: CASSSGVSSGNTIYF.

This clonotype was seen at least ten times. The chain is built from TRBV7-9 and TRBJ2-1; perhaps TRBD1 as D (6 bases). Germline-derived CDR1 and CDR2 are SEHNR and FQNEAQ (reference sequence). The ends were cut back, 4 bases at V and 6 bases at J, with 10 bases in the middle. CDR3 size: 13 residues. The DNA for the CDR3 is TGTGCCAGCAGCTCCCGGGACACCAATGAGCAGTTCTTC. Amino acid sequence: CASSSRDTNEQFF. The full variable domain, completed using reference TRBV7-9 and TRBJ2-1, is DTGVSQNPRHKITKRGQNVTFRCDPISEHNRLYWYRQTLGQGPEFLTYFQNEAQLEKSRLLSDRFSAERPKGSFSTLEIQRTEQGDSAMYLCASSSRDTNEQFFGPGTRLTVL.

This clonotype was counted many times. The chain has TRBV15 and TRBJ2-1, with no clear D. The CDR3 sequence is 16 residues long. Deletions cut 3 bases from V and 0 bases from J, with 12 bases between. Germline lookup yields CDR1 LNHNV and CDR2 YYDKDF (reference sequence). CDR3 sequence: CATSRPSISSYNEQFF. The CDR3 DNA follows: TGTGCCACCAGCAGGCCGTCCATCAGCTCCTACAATGAGCAGTTCTTC.

This clonotype has more than one count but fewer than ten. The V gene is TRBV20-1, the J gene TRBJ1-3; TRBD1 agrees at 8 bases. This CDR3 is built from 15 residues. J gave up 0 bases and V 6 bases, and 7 bases lay outside the gene matches. Germline CDR1 DFQATT, CDR2 SNEGSKA (reference sequence). This CDR3 is CSATRQGSSGNTIYF. In DNA, the CDR3 is TGCAGTGCCACTAGACAGGGGAGCTCTGGAAACACCATATATTTT.

This clonotype has ten or more counts. V usage is TRBV3-1 and J usage is TRBJ2-3, with 10 bases matching TRBD2. The CDR3 runs 18 residues. V shed 0 bases and J 1 base; nucleotides not matched to a gene: 7. Germline values: CDR1 LGHDT, CDR2 YNNKEL (reference sequence). The CDR3 loop reads CASSQDRGLAPRTDTQYF. CDR3 nucleotide sequence: TGTGCCAGCAGCCAAGATAGGGGACTAGCGCCCCGCACAGATACGCAGTATTTT.

This clonotype was counted at least ten times. The CDR3: CASATHNSGSESDTQYF. The CDR3 DNA is TGTGCCAGCGCGACCCATAATAGCGGGAGTGAGTCAGATACGCAGTATTTT. The chain combines TRBV2 with TRBJ2-3, with 9 nucleotides matching TRBD2. The V gene's germline CDR1 is SNHLY and CDR2 FYNNEI. After removal of 8 bases from V and 4 bases from J, the junction contained 16 bases not matched to a gene. CDR3 length equals 17 residues.

This clonotype was detected only a few times. J is TRBJ2-3 and V is TRBV5-5; D is undetermined. CDR3 length equals 15 residues. Germline CDR1 SGHKS, CDR2 YYEKEE (reference sequence). V lost 4 bases to trimming and J lost 0 bases, with 12 bases between them. CDR3 in amino acids: CASSPSAASTDTQYF. DNA for the CDR3: TGTGCCAGCAGCCCGTCGGCTGCTAGCACAGATACGCAGTATTTT.

This clonotype has at least ten counts. The chain has TRBV11-3 and TRBJ2-1; 10 nucleotides line up with TRBD2. V trimming: 5 bases; J trimming: 3 bases; junction bases outside the gene matches: 7. Germline V gene sequence: CDR1 SGHNT, CDR2 YENEEA. The CDR3 extends over 16 amino acids. The CDR3 coding sequence is TGTGCCAGCAGCCCACCGGGACTAGCGCGCTACAATGAGCAGTTCTTC. The encoded protein is CASSPPGLARYNEQFF.

The chain joins TRBV19 to TRBJ2-1, with no clear D. Germline V gene lookup returns CDR1 LNHDA and CDR2 SQIVND (reference sequence). This CDR3 region has 16 residues. Trimming removed 0 bases at V and 3 bases at J, with 12 bases between. The CDR3 DNA reads as TGTGCCAGTAGTATAGACTCAGGTCTGTACTACAATGAGCAGTTCTTC. Its protein is CASSIDSGLYYNEQFF.

This clonotype was seen a handful of times. The genes are TRBV29-1 and TRBJ2-5; D not resolved. CDR3 length: 13 amino acids. The germline V and J ends were trimmed by 0 bases and 3 bases, with 8 bases remaining between them. Germline V gene lookup returns CDR1 SQVTM and CDR2 ANQGSEA. The CDR3: CSVEDSIKETQYF. The CDR3, as DNA: TGCAGCGTTGAAGACTCTATAAAAGAGACCCAGTACTTC.

The chain combines TRBV3-1 with TRBJ2-7; a weak D match, TRBD1 (6 bases). Germline CDR1 LGHDT, CDR2 YNNKEL (reference sequence). V lost 6 bases and J 6 bases, leaving 15 bases between the germline ends. The CDR3 is made up of 13 amino acids. CDR3 nucleotide sequence: TGTGCCAGCAGTCACGGGACACCGCTCGAGCAGTACTTC. This codes for CASSHGTPLEQYF.

This clonotype has just a few counts. The chain carries TRBV28 and TRBJ2-4; D possibly corresponds to TRBD1 (5 bases). Germline V CDR1 and CDR2: MDHEN, SYDVKM. The CDR3 spans 16 residues. V lost 5 bases and J lost 1, with 15 bases in between. CDR3 DNA sequence: TGTGCCAGCAGTCCCGCAGGGTCCACGGCCAAAAACATTCAGTACTTC. It specifies CASSPAGSTAKNIQYF.

The chain is built from TRBV12-3 or TRBV12-4 and TRBJ2-2, with D possibly matching TRBD2 (6 bases). The CDR3 has 16 amino acids. Trimming took off 2 bases at V and 7 bases at J, with 17 bases between the two ends. The chain's CDR3 is CASSLIYREHGGELFF. CDR3 DNA: TGTGCCAGCAGTTTAATTTATCGGGAGCATGGCGGGGAGCTGTTTTTT.

This clonotype was counted a few times. This chain joins TRBV3-1 and TRBJ2-7, with a tentative D call TRBD2 (6 bases). V lost 1 base and J lost 4, with 20 bases in between. In germline, CDR1 is LGHDT, CDR2 YNNKEL (reference sequence). This CDR3 has 17 residues. The CDR3 region is CASSQVAGRRPFYEQYF. The CDR3, as DNA: TGTGCCAGCAGCCAAGTGGCAGGGAGGCGACCCTTTTACGAGCAGTACTTC.

With regard to this clonotype: One base away lies a much larger clone, so this may be a sequencing read error. The chain is built from TRBV2 and TRBJ2-5; 12 nucleotides match TRBD1. The end of the DNA aligns better with TRBJ2-1, so the J call may be wrong. The CDR3 contains 17 residues. Germline V gene sequence: CDR1 SNHLY, CDR2 FYNNEI. The CDR3 sequence: CASTTFAGTGGKETQFF. The CDR3 DNA sequence: TGTGCCAGCACCACATTTGCCGGGACAGGGGGCAAAGAGACCCAGTTCTTC.

This clonotype showed up just a few times. The rearrangement links TRBV11-2 to TRBJ2-2; D remains unclear. Trimming took 5 bases from V and 3 from J, leaving 7 bases between them. The CDR3 spans 13 residues. Germline values: CDR1 SGHAT, CDR2 FQNNGV. CDR3 sequence: CASSVGHTGELFF. The CDR3 DNA follows: TGTGCCAGCAGCGTAGGACACACCGGGGAGCTGTTTTTT.

This clonotype was counted many times. The J gene is TRBJ1-4, the V gene TRBV15; 7 bases line up with TRBD1. This CDR3 contains 16 residues. CDR1 and CDR2 from the germline V gene are LNHNV and YYDKDF (reference sequence). Trimming cost V 5 bases and J 7 bases; bases outside gene matches: 13. In DNA, the CDR3 is TGTGCCACCAGCCGTACCAACAGGGGATTGGGTGAAAAACTGTTTTTT. This gives the protein CATSRTNRGLGEKLFF.

The chain couples TRBV5-1 to TRBJ2-7; weak D call: TRBD1 (6 bases). The CDR3 runs 15 residues. Per the germline V gene, CDR1 is SGHRS and CDR2 is YFSETQ. Trimming shortened V by 5 bases and J by 0 bases, and 15 bases separated the two germline ends. The CDR3 loop reads CASRYLTGISYEQYF. Written as DNA, the CDR3 is TGCGCCAGCAGGTACTTAACAGGGATCTCCTACGAGCAGTACTTC.

This clonotype was seen only a few times. The CDR3 is CASRDAGTSGTEQYF. DNA of the CDR3: TGTGCCAGCAGAGATGCCGGGACTAGCGGGACCGAGCAGTACTTC. The gene calls are TRBV6-1 and TRBJ2-7; 13 bases map to TRBD2. After removal of 6 bases from V and 6 bases from J, the junction contained 8 bases not matched to a gene. Germline V gene data show CDR1 as MNHNS and CDR2 as SASEGT. The CDR3 sequence is 15 residues long.

This clonotype was detected only a few times. The chain combines TRBV24-1 with TRBJ2-1; D gene uncertain. V was shortened by 4 bases and J by 6 bases, with 12 bases between the two germline ends. The CDR3 totals 14 residues. Germline V gene data show CDR1 as KGHDR and CDR2 as SFDVKD. Written as DNA, the CDR3 is TGTGCCACCAGTGAAGGCCCTGGGCGCAATGAGCAGTTCTTC. Translation gives CATSEGPGRNEQFF.